Following are 24 T cell receptor beta chains from one sample sequenced in a study of shared clonotypes between healthy human individuals. Only CD45RO-negative cells positively selected for CCR7 counted as naive CD8 cells, so terminally differentiated effector memory CD45RA+ cells were excluded. TCRdb's copy holds only in-frame clones and misses some; the assay was immunoSEQ multiplex PCR. The data show hundreds of thousands of clones, nearly 95% seen once. Input material: naive CD8+ T cells sorted from blood. Receptors were obtained from a man aged 25 to 45 in good health.

This CDR3 reads CASSLFRERGTGELFF. CDR3 in DNA: TGTGCCAGCAGTTTATTTCGGGAGCGGGGTACCGGGGAGCTGTTTTTT. The chain combines TRBV27 with TRBJ2-2; 7 bases match TRBD2. Germline loops: CDR1 MNHEY, CDR2 SMNVEV (reference sequence). The CDR3 runs to 16 residues. The V gene end was trimmed by 1 base and the J gene end by 5 bases; junction bases not matched to a gene: 7.

The V and J genes are TRBV9 and TRBJ2-3; 7 bases map to TRBD2. CDR3 length: 15 amino acids. V shed 7 bases and J 2 bases; nucleotides not matched to a gene: 10. Looked up from germline, CDR1 is SGDLS and CDR2 is YYNGEE. CDR3 DNA: TGTGCCAGCGCCTTGATGGCGGGAGACACAGATACGCAGTATTTT. It encodes CASALMAGDTDTQYF. Complete variable domain (other parts from reference TRBV9 and TRBJ2-3): DSGVTQTPKHLITATGQRVTLRCSPRSGDLSVYWYQQSLDQGLQFLIQYYNGEERAKGNILERFSAQQFPDLHSELNLSSLELGDSALYFCASALMAGDTDTQYFGPGTRLTVL.

This sequence joins TRBV9 and TRBJ1-1; 7 bases are a match to TRBD1. The germline gives CDR1 SGDLS, CDR2 YYNGEE. The CDR3 extends over 15 amino acids. V was clipped by 7 bases and J by 5 bases; unmatched bases: 14. The CDR3 loop is CASGSPLTGVTEAFF. Here the CDR3 DNA reads TGTGCCAGCGGGTCCCCCCTAACAGGGGTAACTGAAGCTTTCTTT.

The V gene is TRBV18, the J gene TRBJ2-3, with TRBD1 as a possible D gene (8 bases). The CDR3 covers 18 residues. V lost 2 bases to trimming and J lost 3 bases, with 21 bases between them. Germline CDR1 reads KGHSH; CDR2 reads LQKENI. Here the CDR3 reads CASSPGDRRGQGTDTQYF. The CDR3 DNA is TGTGCCAGCTCACCAGGGGACAGGCGGGGGCAAGGGACAGATACGCAGTATTTT.

This rearrangement joins TRBV27 to TRBJ2-2; possible D gene TRBD2, 6 bases. Germline V gene lookup returns CDR1 MNHEY and CDR2 SMNVEV (reference sequence). The ends were cut back, 10 bases at V and 0 bases at J, with 12 bases in the middle. The CDR3 covers 14 residues. CDR3 coding DNA: TGTGCCACATCGGGGGTCTCGAACACCGGGGAGCTGTTTTTT. Amino acids: CATSGVSNTGELFF.

The gene calls are TRBV11-3 and TRBJ2-7; a possible D gene is TRBD2 (6 bases). The CDR3 is 15 amino acids. V shed 5 bases and J shed 3 bases, with 17 bases lying between them. From germline, CDR1 is SGHNT and CDR2 YENEEA. Here the CDR3 reads CASSQGGSGFYEQYF. The CDR3 DNA reads TGTGCCAGCAGCCAAGGAGGTAGCGGCTTCTACGAGCAGTACTTC.

The J gene is TRBJ1-2, the V gene TRBV28; D is unclear. Germline V gene lookup returns CDR1 MDHEN and CDR2 SYDVKM. The CDR3 length is 16 residues. V lost 3 bases to trimming and J lost 5 bases, with 19 bases between them. CDR3 sequence (DNA): TGTGCCAGCAGTTTTTTCAGGCGGGGTGCGGGATATGGCTACACCTTC. This sequence encodes CASSFFRRGAGYGYTF.

V is TRBV5-1 and J is TRBJ2-1; 8 bases align to TRBD1. From germline, CDR1 is SGHRS and CDR2 YFSETQ. The length of the CDR3 is 14 residues. V shed 5 bases, J shed 10 bases, and the junction held 11 bases outside the gene matches. CDR3 nucleotides: TGCGCCAGCAGTTCGGACAGGGTGCTGGTGGAGCAGTTCTTC. Its protein product is CASSSDRVLVEQFF.

This chain links TRBV5-5 with TRBJ1-5; 9 nucleotides line up with TRBD1. Looked up from germline, CDR1 is SGHKS and CDR2 is YYEKEE (reference sequence). J lost 4 bases, V lost 4 bases, and 6 bases had no gene match. The CDR3 is made up of 15 amino acids. The chain's CDR3 is CASSRDRARNQPQHF. The CDR3 bases are TGTGCCAGCAGCCGGGACAGGGCCAGGAATCAGCCCCAGCATTTT.

This sequence joins TRBV7-9 and TRBJ2-1, with D hard to call. CDR1 is SEHNR and CDR2 is FQNEAQ in the germline V gene (reference sequence). V lost 2 bases and J lost 2, with 13 bases in between. This CDR3 comprises 16 residues. CDR3 sequence: CASSLRSEAPYNEQFF. For the CDR3, the DNA is TGTGCCAGCAGCTTAAGGTCCGAAGCACCCTACAATGAGCAGTTCTTC.

This clone has only one observation. The gene calls are TRBV7-6 and TRBJ2-3; 7 positions agree with TRBD2. V was clipped by 5 bases and J by 0 bases; unmatched bases: 14. The CDR3 contains 18 residues. CDR1 and CDR2 from the germline V gene are SGHVS and FNYEAQ. The CDR3 DNA reads as TGTGCCAGCAGCACTAGCGTCCAAACGATCTCTAGCACAGATACGCAGTATTTT. It yields the protein CASSTSVQTISSTDTQYF.

This chain links TRBV7-9 with TRBJ2-2; D is uncertain. V dropped 0 bases and J dropped 7 bases, with 6 bases sitting between them. Germline CDR1 and CDR2: SEHNR and FQNEAQ (reference sequence). There are 13 residues in the CDR3. The CDR3 coding sequence is TGTGCCAGCAGCTTAGCTGTGGACGGGGAGCTGTTTTTT. The encoded protein is CASSLAVDGELFF.

The CDR3 DNA reads as TGTGCCAGCACTCTAGGGACAGGGGATTCCTACGAGCAGTACTTC. Its protein is CASTLGTGDSYEQYF. V and J are TRBV21-1 and TRBJ2-7; the table calls TRBD1, which could not be checked here. TRBV21-1 is marked as a pseudogene. The CDR3 contains 15 residues.

This rearrangement joins TRBV29-1 to TRBJ2-1; 9 bases match TRBD2. V lost 4 bases and J lost 9; bases outside the gene matches: 10. The germline CDR1 and CDR2 sequences are SQVTM and ANQGSEA. The CDR3 covers 14 residues. CDR3 DNA sequence: TGCAGCGTTGGTAGGGGCGGGAGGGCCGCTGAGCAGTTCTTC. It yields the protein CSVGRGGRAAEQFF.

About this clone itself: This CDR3 is also generated by other DNA sequences in the sample. This sequence joins TRBV19 and TRBJ2-7, with 9 bases that match TRBD2. J gave up 1 base and V 11 bases, and 9 bases lay outside the gene matches. Germline V CDR1 and CDR2: LNHDA, SQIVND (reference sequence). The CDR3 has 14 amino acids. The DNA of the CDR3 is TGTGCCTCATCCCTAGCGGGATCATCCTACGAGCAGTACTTC. Translating gives CASSLAGSSYEQYF.

This clone was picked up one time. The chain has TRBV11-2 and TRBJ2-2; no reliable D call. Germline loops: CDR1 SGHAT, CDR2 FQNNGV. Trimming shortened V by 6 bases and J by 2 bases, and 19 bases separated the two germline ends. The CDR3 is 17 amino acids. The CDR3 here is CASSYTSTVENTGELFF. CDR3 DNA sequence: TGTGCCAGCAGTTACACATCAACGGTCGAAAACACCGGGGAGCTGTTTTTT.

CDR3 sequence: CAWRLAVNEQFF. DNA for the CDR3: TGTGCCTGGAGACTAGCAGTTAATGAGCAGTTCTTC. The chain links TRBV30 to TRBJ2-1, with a weak D call TRBD2 (6 bases). CDR1 is GTSNPN and CDR2 is SVGIG in the germline V gene (reference sequence). The ends were cut back, 3 bases at V and 7 bases at J, with 10 bases in the middle. CDR3 length: 12 amino acids.

The gene calls are TRBV7-2 and TRBJ2-2; 7 bases match TRBD2. CDR1 and CDR2 (germline): SGHTA, FQGNSA. The CDR3 covers 12 residues. The V gene end was trimmed by 7 bases and the J gene end by 13 bases; junction bases not matched to a gene: 9. As DNA, the CDR3 is TGTGCCAGCACCTTTCGGACTAGGGTGCTGTTTTTT. It encodes CASTFRTRVLFF.

V usage is TRBV9 and J usage is TRBJ2-7; 13 bases agree with TRBD2. CDR3 length: 15 residues. V was clipped by 3 bases and J by 4 bases; unmatched bases: 4. Germline-derived CDR1 and CDR2 are SGDLS and YYNGEE. This CDR3 is CASSGTGLAGYEQYF. The CDR3 coding sequence is TGTGCCAGCAGCGGAACGGGACTAGCGGGATACGAGCAGTACTTC. Based on the CDR3 plus reference TRBV9 and TRBJ2-7, the full variable domain is DSGVTQTPKHLITATGQRVTLRCSPRSGDLSVYWYQQSLDQGLQFLIQYYNGEERAKGNILERFSAQQFPDLHSELNLSSLELGDSALYFCASSGTGLAGYEQYFGPGTRLTVT.

DNA of the CDR3: TGTGCCAGCAGCCAATATTTGGGCACTGAAGCTTTCTTT. Its protein is CASSQYLGTEAFF. J is TRBJ1-1 and V is TRBV16; no reliable D call. With 1 base removed from V and 4 bases from J, the gap between germline ends came to 7 bases. This CDR3 region has 13 residues. Per the germline V gene, CDR1 is KGHSY and CDR2 is FQNENV.

The rearrangement links TRBV6-1 to TRBJ2-5; D gene unclear. The CDR3 is 15 amino acids. Trimming removed 6 bases from V and 5 bases from J, with 19 bases in between. Germline CDR1 and CDR2: MNHNS and SASEGT. The chain's CDR3 is CASRSAKSLRETQYF. The CDR3 DNA sequence: TGTGCCAGCAGGTCGGCAAAATCCCTGAGGGAGACCCAGTACTTC.

CDR3 nucleotide sequence: TGTGCCAGCAGTGAAGGGACAGGGGGCGCGAACACTGAAGCTTTCTTT. This encodes CASSEGTGGANTEAFF. This rearrangement joins TRBV6-1 to TRBJ1-1; 11 nucleotides match TRBD1. With V trimmed by 1 base and J by 1 base, 2 bases remained unmatched. The germline V gene has CDR1 MNHNS and CDR2 SASEGT. The CDR3 runs 16 residues.

V usage is TRBV4-3 and J usage is TRBJ2-7; a weak D match, TRBD2 (5 bases). V was cut by 3 bases and J by 3 bases, with 9 bases left in between. The CDR3 runs to 13 residues. Looked up from germline, CDR1 is LGHNA and CDR2 is YSLEER. CDR3 amino acids: CASSQGDNYEQYF. The CDR3, as DNA: TGCGCCAGCAGCCAGGGAGATAACTACGAGCAGTACTTC.

This chain joins TRBV28 and TRBJ1-1; D gene unclear. Germline loops: CDR1 MDHEN, CDR2 SYDVKM. The CDR3 totals 15 residues. Trimming left V 2 bases short and J 0 bases short, with 10 bases between. CDR3 amino acids: CASSLVNRVNTEAFF. For the CDR3, the DNA is TGTGCCAGCAGTTTAGTAAACAGAGTGAACACTGAAGCTTTCTTT.